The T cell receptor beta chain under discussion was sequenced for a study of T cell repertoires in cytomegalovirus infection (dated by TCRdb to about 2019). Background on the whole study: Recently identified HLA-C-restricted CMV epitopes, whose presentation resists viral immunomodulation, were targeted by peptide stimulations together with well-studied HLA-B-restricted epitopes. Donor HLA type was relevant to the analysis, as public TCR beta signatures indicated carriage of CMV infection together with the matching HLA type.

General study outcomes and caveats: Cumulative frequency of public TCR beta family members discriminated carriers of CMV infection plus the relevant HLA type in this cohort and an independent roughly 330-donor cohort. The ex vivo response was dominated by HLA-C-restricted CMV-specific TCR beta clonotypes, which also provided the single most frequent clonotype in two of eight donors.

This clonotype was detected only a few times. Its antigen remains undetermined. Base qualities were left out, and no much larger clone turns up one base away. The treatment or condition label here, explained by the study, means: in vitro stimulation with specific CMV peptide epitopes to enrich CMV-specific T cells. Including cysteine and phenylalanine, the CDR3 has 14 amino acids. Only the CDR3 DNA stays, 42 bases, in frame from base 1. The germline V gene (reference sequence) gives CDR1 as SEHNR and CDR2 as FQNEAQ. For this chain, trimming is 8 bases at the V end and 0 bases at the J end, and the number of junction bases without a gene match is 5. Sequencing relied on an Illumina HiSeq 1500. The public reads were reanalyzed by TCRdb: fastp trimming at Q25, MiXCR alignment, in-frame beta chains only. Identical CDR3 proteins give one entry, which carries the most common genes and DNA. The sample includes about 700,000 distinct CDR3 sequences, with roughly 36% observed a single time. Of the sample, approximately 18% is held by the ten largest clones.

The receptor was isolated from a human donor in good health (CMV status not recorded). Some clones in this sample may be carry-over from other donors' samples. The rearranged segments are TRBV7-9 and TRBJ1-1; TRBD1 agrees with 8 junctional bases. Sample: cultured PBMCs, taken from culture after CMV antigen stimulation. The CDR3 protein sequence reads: CASRPDRVNTEAFF. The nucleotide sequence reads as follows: TGTGCCAGCCGTCCGGACAGGGTGAACACTGAAGCTTTCTTT. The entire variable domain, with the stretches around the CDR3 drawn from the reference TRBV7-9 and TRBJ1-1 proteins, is DTGVSQNPRHKITKRGQNVTFRCDPISEHNRLYWYRQTLGQGPEFLTYFQNEAQLEKSRLLSDRFSAERPKGSFSTLEIQRTEQGDSAMYLCASRPDRVNTEAFFGQGTRLTVV.